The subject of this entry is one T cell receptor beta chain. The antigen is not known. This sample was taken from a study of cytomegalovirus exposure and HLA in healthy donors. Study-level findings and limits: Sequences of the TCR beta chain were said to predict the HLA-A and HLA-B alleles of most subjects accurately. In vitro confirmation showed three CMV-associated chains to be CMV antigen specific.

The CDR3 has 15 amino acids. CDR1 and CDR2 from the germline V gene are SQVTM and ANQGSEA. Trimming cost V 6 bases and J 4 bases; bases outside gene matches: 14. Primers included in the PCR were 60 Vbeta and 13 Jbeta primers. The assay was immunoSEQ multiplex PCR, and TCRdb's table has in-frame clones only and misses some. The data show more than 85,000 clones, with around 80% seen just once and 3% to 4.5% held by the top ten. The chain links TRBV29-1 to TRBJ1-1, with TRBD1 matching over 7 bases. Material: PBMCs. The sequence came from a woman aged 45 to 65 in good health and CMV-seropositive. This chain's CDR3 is CSVFTPKGAGTEAFF. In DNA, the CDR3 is TGCAGCGTGTTTACCCCCAAGGGGGCCGGCACTGAAGCTTTCTTT.